This T cell receptor (beta chain) was retrieved from a study of response to subunit inactivated influenza vaccine (dated 2018 in TCRdb). For the wider study: The study used deep quantitative T cell receptor repertoire profiling to track responses to a trivalent subunit inactivated influenza vaccine.

This clonotype has only a few counts. Its antigen is currently not known. Per-nucleotide qualities are absent, and no much larger clonotype sits a single base away. V is cut back by 0 bases and J by 4 bases, with 8 bases in the junction unmatched. According to the germline V gene, CDR1 reads MGHRA and CDR2 reads YSYEKL. Including the terminal cysteine and phenylalanine, the CDR3 comprises 17 residues. Left in the record is the CDR3 DNA by itself, 51 bases read in frame from the first base. Interpreted using the paper, the time point label stands for: 45 days after influenza vaccine administration. Library preparation employed RT-PCR. Data came from an Illumina HiSeq 2500. TCRdb reran the public reads through fastp at Q25 and MiXCR, keeping productive beta chains. Each CDR3 protein gets just one entry, which takes the most common genes and DNA from the rows behind it. This sample lists more than 400,000 distinct CDR3 sequences; over 9.5% were detected once. The ten biggest clones cover about an eighth of the sample.

Findings and caveats that apply to the study as a whole: The authors suggested that each seasonal influenza vaccination may recruit only a limited number of new T cells.

The receptor's source is a man aged 50 or older who received an inactivated influenza vaccine. Donor details come from another sample of the same person, matched by shared clones. Recombination linked TRBV4-1 to TRBJ2-3; 9 bases in the junction line up with TRBD2. Sequencing was performed on PBMCs from blood, taken more than 35 days after vaccination. The encoded CDR3 is CASSQEGERGASDTQYF. The nucleotide sequence reads TGCGCCAGCAGCCAAGAAGGAGAGCGGGGGGCCTCAGATACGCAGTATTTT.